The clone carrying this TCR beta chain was found a few times. This sample is part of a study of type 1 regulatory T cells. Study in general: This in vitro CD4 product, T-allo10, is enriched for Tr1 cells and alloantigen-specific.

TCRdb analysed the reads with MiXCR anew, one entry per CDR3 protein. The table has approximately 100,000 distinct CDR3 sequences, roughly 28% seen once. The V gene lost 5 bases and the J gene lost 3 bases, with 13 bases spanning the gap. Germline V gene lookup returns CDR1 DFQATT and CDR2 SNEGSKA (reference sequence). The CDR3 has 14 amino acids. The clonotype originates from a human donor in good health. Sequencing input: CD4+ T cells, either the whole sample or a sorted fraction (not recorded which). This chain links TRBV20-1 with TRBJ2-2; D is unclear. The CDR3 protein is CSALQRKDTGELFF. The CDR3 DNA reads as TGCAGTGCTCTCCAACGAAAGGACACCGGGGAGCTGTTTTTT.